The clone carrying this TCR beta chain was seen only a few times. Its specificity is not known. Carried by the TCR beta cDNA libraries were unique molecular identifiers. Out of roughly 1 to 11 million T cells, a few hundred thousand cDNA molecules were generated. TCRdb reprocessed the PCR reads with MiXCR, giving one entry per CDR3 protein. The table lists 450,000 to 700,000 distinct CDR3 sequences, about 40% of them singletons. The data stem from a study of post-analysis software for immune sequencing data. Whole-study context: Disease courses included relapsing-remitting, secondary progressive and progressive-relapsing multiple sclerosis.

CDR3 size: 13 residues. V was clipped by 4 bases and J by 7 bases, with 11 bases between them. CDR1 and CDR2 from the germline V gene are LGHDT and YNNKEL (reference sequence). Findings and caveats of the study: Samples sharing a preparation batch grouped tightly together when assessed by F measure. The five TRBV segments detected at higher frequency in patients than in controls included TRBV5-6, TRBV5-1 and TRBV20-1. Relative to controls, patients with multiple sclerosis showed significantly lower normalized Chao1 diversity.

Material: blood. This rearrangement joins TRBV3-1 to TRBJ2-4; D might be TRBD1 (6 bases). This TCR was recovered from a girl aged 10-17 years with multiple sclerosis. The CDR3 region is CASSPLGANIQYF. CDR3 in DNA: TGTGCCAGCAGCCCACTGGGGGCGAACATTCAGTACTTC.